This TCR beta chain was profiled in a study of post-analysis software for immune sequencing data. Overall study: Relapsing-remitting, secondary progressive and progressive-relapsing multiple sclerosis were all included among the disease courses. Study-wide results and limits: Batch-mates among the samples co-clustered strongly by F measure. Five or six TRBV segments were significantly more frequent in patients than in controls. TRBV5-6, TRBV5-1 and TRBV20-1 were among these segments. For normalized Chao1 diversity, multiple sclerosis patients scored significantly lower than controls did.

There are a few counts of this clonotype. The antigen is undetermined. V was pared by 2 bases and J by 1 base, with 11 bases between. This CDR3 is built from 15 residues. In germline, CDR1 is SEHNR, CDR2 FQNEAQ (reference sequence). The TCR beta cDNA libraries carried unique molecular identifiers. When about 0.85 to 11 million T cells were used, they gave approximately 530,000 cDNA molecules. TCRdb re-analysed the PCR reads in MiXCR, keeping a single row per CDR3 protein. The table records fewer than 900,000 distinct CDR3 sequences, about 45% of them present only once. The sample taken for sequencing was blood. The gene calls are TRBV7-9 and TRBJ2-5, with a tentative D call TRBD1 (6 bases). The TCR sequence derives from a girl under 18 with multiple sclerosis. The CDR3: CASSLSQDSQETQYF. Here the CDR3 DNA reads TGTGCCAGCAGCTTATCACAGGACAGCCAAGAGACCCAGTACTTC.